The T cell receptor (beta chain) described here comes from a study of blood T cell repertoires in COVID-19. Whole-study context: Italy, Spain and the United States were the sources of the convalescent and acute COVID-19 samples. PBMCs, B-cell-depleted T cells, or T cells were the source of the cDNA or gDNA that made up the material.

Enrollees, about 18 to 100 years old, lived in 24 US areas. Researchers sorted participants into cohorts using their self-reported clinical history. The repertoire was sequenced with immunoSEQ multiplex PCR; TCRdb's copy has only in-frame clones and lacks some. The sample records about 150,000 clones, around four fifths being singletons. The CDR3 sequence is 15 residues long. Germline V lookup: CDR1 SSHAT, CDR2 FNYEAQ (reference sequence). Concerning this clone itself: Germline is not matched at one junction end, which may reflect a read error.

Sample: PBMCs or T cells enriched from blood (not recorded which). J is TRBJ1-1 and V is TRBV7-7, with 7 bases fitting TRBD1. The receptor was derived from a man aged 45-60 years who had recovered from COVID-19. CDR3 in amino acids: CASSYYDRECTEAFF. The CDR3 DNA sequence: TGTGCTAGCAGCTACTACGACAGGGAATGCACTGAAGCTTTCTTT.